A single T cell receptor beta chain is shown here with its context. What it binds is not known. The Oncomine TCR Beta short-read assay sequenced DNA from cultured CD4+ T cells. TCRdb ran MiXCR on the PCR reads and lists one entry per CDR3 protein. The data hold roughly 17,000 distinct CDR3 sequences, with approximately 52% observed a single time. The sample comes from a study of vaccination and CD4 T cells after COVID-19. Study at large: Collection of post-COVID samples occurred a median roughly 110 days after diagnosis, spanning a range of 35 to 161.

Study-level results: The median SARS-CoV-2-reactive clonotype number increased from 21 to 38, without statistical significance.

Treatment denoted: 10-day PBMC culture with coronavirus spike peptide pools or control peptides (ViraFEST assay). After being plated at around 2 million per well, PBMCs were cultured with about 10 IU/ml IL-2 and approximately 9.6 ug/ml peptide pools. The trim removed 7 bases at V and 13 bases at J, leaving 20 bases unmatched. The V gene's germline CDR1 is MNHNS and CDR2 SASEGT. The CDR3 loop spans 15 amino acids. The genes are TRBV6-1 and TRBJ2-7; 9 bases line up with TRBD1. The receptor comes from a human donor who had recovered from COVID-19. The sequenced sample consisted of CD4+ T cells from blood, cultured in vitro. CDR3 amino acids: CASTVIRTGALELYF. CDR3 nucleotide sequence: TGTGCCAGCACCGTCATCCGGACAGGGGCCCTCGAGCTTTACTTC.